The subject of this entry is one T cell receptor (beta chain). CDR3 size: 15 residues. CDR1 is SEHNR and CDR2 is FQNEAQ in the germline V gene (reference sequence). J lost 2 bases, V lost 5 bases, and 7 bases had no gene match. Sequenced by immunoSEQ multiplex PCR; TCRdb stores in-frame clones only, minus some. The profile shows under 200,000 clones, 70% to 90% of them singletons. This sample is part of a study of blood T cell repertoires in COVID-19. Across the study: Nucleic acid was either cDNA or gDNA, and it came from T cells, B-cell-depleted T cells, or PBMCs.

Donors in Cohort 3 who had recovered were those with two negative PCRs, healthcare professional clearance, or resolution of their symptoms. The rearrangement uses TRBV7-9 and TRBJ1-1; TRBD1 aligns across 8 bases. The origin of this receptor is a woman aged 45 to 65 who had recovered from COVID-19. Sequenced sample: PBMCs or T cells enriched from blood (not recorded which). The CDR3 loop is CASSAQGEGNTEAFF. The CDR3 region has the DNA TGTGCCAGCAGCGCACAGGGGGAAGGAAACACTGAAGCTTTCTTT.